The subject of this entry is one T cell receptor beta chain. No antigen is known for it. A junction boundary mismatches the germline segment, possibly from a read error. This entry belongs to a study of T cells after posttransplantation cyclophosphamide. Overall study results and limits: Skin or GI-infiltrating T cells shared few TRB sequences with blood.

The CDR3 loop spans 14 amino acids. Germline CDR1 is SGDLS and CDR2 is YYNGEE. Clones were sequenced by immunoSEQ multiplex PCR, and TCRdb holds only the in-frame ones, with some missing. The sample has some 64,000 clones, about 94% seen once; the top ten hold 2.5% to 3%. Specimen: PBMCs. The TCR originated in a woman younger than 45 in good health and a related stem cell transplant donor. V and J are TRBV9 and TRBJ1-1; D may be TRBD1 (5 bases). CDR3 sequence (DNA): TGTGCCAGCAGCGTAGCCCCCCGCAGGGCTGAGGCTTTCTTT. Its translation is CASSVAPRRAEAFF.